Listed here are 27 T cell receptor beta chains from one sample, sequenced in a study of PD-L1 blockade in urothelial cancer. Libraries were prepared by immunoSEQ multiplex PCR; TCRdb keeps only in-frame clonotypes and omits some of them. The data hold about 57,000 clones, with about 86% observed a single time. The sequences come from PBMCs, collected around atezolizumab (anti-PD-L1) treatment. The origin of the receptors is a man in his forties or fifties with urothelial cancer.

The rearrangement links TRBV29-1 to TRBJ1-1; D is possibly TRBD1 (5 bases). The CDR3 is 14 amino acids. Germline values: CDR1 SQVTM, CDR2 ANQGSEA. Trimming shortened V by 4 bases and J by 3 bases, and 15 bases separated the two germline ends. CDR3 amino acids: CSVVDGGYYTEAFF. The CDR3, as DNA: TGCAGCGTTGTCGATGGGGGGTACTACACTGAAGCTTTCTTT.

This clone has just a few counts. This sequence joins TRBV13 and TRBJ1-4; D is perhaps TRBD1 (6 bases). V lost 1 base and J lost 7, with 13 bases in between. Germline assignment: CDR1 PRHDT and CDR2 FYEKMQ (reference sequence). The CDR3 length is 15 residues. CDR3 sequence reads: CASSLEQGGSEKLFF. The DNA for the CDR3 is TGTGCCAGCAGCTTAGAACAGGGAGGGAGTGAAAAACTGTTTTTT. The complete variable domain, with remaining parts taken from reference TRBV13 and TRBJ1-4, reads AAGVIQSPRHLIKEKRETATLKCYPIPRHDTVYWYQQGPGQDPQFLISFYEKMQSDKGSIPDRFSAQQFSDYHSELNMSSLELGDSALYFCASSLEQGGSEKLFFGSGTQLSVL.

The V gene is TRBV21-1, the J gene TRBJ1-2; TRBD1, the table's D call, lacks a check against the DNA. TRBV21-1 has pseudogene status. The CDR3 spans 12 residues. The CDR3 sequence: CATRDSHMGYTF. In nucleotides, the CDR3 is TGTGCCACCCGGGACAGTCATATGGGCTACACCTTC.

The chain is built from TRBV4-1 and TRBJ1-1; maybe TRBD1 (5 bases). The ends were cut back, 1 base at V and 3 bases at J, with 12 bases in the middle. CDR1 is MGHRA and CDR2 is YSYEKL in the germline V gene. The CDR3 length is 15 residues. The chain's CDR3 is CASSQVRGEDTEAFF. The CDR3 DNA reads TGCGCCAGCAGCCAAGTTAGAGGGGAGGACACTGAAGCTTTCTTT.

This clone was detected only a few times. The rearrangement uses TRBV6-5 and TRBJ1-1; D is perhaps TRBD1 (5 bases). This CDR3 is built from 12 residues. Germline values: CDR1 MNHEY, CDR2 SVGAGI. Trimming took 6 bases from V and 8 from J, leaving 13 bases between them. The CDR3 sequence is CASRHQGTEAFF. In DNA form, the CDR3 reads TGTGCCAGCAGGCATCAGGGAACCGAAGCTTTCTTT.

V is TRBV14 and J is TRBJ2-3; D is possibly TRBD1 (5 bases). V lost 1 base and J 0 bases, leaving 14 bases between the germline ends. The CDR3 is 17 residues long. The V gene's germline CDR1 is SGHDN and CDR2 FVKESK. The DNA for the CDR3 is TGTGCCAGCAGCCAAGGACAGTTGTTGGGTAGCACAGATACGCAGTATTTT. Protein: CASSQGQLLGSTDTQYF. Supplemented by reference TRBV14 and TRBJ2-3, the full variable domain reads EAGVTQFPSHSVIEKGQTVTLRCDPISGHDNLYWYRRVMGKEIKFLLHFVKESKQDESGMPNNRFLAERTGGTYSTLKVQPAELEDSGVYFCASSQGQLLGSTDTQYFGPGTRLTVL.

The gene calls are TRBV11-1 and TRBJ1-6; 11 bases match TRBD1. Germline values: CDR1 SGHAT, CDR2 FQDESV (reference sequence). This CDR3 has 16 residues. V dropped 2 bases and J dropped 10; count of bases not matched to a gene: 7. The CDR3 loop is CASSLPGTGGRSPLHF. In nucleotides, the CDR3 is TGTGCCAGCAGCTTACCGGGGACAGGGGGTCGGTCACCCCTCCACTTT.

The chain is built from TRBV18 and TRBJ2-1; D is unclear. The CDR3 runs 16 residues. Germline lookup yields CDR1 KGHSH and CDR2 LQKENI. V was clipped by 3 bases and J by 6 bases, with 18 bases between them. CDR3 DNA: TGTGCCAGCTCACCGGTGGTTTCCCACTCATCCAATGAGCAGTTCTTC. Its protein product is CASSPVVSHSSNEQFF.

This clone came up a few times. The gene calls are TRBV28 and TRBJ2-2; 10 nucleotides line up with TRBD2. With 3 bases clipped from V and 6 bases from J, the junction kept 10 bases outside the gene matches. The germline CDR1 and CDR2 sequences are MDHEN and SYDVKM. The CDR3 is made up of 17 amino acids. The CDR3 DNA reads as TGTGCCAGCAGTTTGGGAAGGACTAGCGGAGGGCCCGGGGAGCTGTTTTTT. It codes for CASSLGRTSGGPGELFF.

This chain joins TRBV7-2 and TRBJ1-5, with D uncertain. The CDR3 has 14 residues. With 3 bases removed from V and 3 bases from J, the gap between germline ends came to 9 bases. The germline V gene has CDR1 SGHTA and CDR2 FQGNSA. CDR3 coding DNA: TGTGCCAGCAGCTTTCAGAGGTCCAATCAGCCCCAGCATTTT. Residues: CASSFQRSNQPQHF.

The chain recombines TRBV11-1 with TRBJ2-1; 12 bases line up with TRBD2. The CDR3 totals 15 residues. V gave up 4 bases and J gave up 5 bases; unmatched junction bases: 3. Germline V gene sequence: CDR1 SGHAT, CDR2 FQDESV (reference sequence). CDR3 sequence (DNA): TGTGCCAGCAGCTCCCGACTAGCGGGGGACAATGAGCAGTTCTTC. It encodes CASSSRLAGDNEQFF. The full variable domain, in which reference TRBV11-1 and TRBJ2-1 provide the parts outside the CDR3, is EAEVAQSPRYKITEKSQAVAFWCDPISGHATLYWYRQILGQGPELLVQFQDESVVDDSQLPKDRFSAERLKGVDSTLKIQPAELGDSAMYLCASSSRLAGDNEQFFGPGTRLTVL.

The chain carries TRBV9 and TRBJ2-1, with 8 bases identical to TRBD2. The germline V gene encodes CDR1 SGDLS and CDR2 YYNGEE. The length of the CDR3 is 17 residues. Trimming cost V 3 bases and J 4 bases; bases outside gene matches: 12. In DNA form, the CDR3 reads TGTGCCAGCAGCGCCACCGCCCCGGGAGGGGGGTACAATGAGCAGTTCTTC. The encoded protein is CASSATAPGGGYNEQFF.

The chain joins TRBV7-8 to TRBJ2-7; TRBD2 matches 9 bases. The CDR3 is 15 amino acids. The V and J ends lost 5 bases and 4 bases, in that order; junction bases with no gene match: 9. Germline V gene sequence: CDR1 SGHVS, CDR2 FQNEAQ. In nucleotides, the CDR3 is TGTGCCAGCAGCCACAGCGGGAGGTACCAATACGAGCAGTACTTC. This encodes CASSHSGRYQYEQYF. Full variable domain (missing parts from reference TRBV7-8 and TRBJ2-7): GAGVSQSPRYKVAKRGQDVALRCDPISGHVSLFWYQQALGQGPEFLTYFQNEAQLDKSGLPSDRFFAERPEGSVSTLKIQRTQQEDSAVYLCASSHSGRYQYEQYFGPGTRLTVT.

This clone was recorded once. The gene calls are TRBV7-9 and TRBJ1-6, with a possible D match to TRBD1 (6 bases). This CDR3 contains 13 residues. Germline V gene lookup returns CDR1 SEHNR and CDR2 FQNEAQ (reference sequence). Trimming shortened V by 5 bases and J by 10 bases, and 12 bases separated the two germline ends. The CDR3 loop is CASSTGMGSPLHF. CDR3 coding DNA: TGTGCCAGCAGCACAGGGATGGGATCACCCCTCCACTTT.

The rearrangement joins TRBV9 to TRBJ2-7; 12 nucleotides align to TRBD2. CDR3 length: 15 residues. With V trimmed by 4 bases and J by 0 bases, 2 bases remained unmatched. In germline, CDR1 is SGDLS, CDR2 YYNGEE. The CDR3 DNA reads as TGTGCCAGCAGCCCACTAGCGGGAGGCTCCTACGAGCAGTACTTC. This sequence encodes CASSPLAGGSYEQYF.

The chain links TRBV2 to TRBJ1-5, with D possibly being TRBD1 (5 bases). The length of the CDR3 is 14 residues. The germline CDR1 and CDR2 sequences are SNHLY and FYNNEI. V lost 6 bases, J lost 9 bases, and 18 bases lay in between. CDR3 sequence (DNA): TGTGCCAGCAGGGAACAGGACAATCTAGGGCCCCAGCATTTT. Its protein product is CASREQDNLGPQHF.

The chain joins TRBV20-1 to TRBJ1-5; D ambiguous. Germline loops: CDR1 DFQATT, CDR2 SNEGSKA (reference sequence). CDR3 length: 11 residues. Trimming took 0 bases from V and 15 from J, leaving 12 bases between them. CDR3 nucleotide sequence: TGCAGTGCTAGAGATCCCCCAGGAGGGCATTTT. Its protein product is CSARDPPGGHF.

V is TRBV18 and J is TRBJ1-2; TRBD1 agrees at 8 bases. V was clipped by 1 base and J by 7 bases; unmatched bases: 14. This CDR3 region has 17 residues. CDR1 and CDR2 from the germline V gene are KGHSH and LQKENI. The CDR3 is CASSPRSGGEVRSGYTF. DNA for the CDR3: TGTGCCAGCTCACCACGTTCAGGGGGCGAAGTTCGCAGTGGCTACACCTTC.

Written as DNA, the CDR3 is TGTGCCAGTAGCCTCCAATTAGCGGCAAACACCGGGGAGCTGTTTTTT. It encodes CASSLQLAANTGELFF. The V call is TRBV19, the J call TRBJ2-2, with D possibly being TRBD2 (6 bases). Germline CDR1 is LNHDA and CDR2 is SQIVND (reference sequence). The CDR3 length is 16 residues. The ends were cut back, 6 bases at V and 2 bases at J, with 16 bases in the middle.

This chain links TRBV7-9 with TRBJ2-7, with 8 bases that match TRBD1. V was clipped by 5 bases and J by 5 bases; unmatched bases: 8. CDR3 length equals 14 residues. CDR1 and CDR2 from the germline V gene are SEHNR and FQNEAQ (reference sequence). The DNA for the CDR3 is TGTGCCAGCAGCCCAGGACAGGGTCTCGACGAGCAGTACTTC. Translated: CASSPGQGLDEQYF.

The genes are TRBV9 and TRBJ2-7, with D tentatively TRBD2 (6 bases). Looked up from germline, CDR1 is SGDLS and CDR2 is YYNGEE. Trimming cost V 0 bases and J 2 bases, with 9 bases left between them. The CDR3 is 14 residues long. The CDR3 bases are TGTGCCAGCAGCGTAGCGGGAGCCCCCTACGAGCAGTACTTC. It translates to CASSVAGAPYEQYF.

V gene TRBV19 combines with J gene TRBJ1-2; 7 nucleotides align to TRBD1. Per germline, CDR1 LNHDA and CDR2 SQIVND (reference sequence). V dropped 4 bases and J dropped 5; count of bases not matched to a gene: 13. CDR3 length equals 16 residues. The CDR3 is CASSKKPGQTAYGYTF. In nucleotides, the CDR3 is TGTGCCAGTAGTAAAAAACCGGGACAGACTGCGTATGGCTACACCTTC.

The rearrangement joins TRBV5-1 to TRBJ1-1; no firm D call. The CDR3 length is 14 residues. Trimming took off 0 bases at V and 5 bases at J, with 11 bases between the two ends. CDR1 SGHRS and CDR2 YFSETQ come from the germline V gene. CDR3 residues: CASSLAGAGTEAFF. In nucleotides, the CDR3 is TGCGCCAGCAGCTTGGCCGGAGCTGGGACTGAAGCTTTCTTT. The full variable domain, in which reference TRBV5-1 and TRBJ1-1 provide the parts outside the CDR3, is KAGVTQTPRYLIKTRGQQVTLSCSPISGHRSVSWYQQTPGQGLQFLFEYFSETQRNKGNFPGRFSGRQFSNSRSEMNVSTLELGDSALYLCASSLAGAGTEAFFGQGTRLTVV.

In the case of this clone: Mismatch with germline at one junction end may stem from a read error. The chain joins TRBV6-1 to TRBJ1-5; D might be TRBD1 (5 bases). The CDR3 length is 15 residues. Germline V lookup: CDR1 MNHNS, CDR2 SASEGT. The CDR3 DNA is TGTGCCAGCAGGTCACAGGAAGATAGCAATCGGCCCCAGCATTTT. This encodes CASRSQEDSNRPQHF.

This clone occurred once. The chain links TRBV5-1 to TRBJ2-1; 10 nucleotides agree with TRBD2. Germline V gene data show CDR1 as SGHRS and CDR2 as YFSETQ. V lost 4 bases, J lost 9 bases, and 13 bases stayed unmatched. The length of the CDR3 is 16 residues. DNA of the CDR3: TGCGCCAGCAGCCCGACCTTAGCGGGAGGTAGGGGTGAGCAGTTCTTC. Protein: CASSPTLAGGRGEQFF.

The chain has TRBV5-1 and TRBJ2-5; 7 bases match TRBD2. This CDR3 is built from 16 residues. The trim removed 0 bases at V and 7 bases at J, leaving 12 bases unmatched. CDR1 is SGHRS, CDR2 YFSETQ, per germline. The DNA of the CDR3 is TGCGCCAGCAGCTTGGACCCCGGGACCCCGGGGGGGACCCAGTACTTC. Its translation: CASSLDPGTPGGTQYF.

The DNA of the CDR3 is TGCGCCAGCACCATAGCGGGAGGAGGATACAATGAGCAGTTCTTC. It translates to CASTIAGGGYNEQFF. V usage is TRBV5-1 and J usage is TRBJ2-1; 10 nucleotides line up with TRBD2. Germline-derived CDR1 and CDR2 are SGHRS and YFSETQ. The J segment lost 4 bases and the V segment lost 6 bases, leaving 7 bases of the junction unmatched. This CDR3 has 15 amino acids.